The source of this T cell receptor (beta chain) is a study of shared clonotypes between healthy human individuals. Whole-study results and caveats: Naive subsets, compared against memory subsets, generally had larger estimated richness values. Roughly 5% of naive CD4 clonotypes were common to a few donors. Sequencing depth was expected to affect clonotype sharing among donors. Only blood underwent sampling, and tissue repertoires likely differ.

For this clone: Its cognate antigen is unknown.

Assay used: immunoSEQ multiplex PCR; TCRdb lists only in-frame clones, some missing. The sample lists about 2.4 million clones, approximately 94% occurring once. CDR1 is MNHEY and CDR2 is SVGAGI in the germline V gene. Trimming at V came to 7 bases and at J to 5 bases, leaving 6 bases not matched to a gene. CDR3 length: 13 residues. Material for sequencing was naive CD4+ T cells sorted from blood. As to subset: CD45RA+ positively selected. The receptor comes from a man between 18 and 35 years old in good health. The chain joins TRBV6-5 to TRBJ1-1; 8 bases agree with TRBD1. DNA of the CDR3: TGTGCCAGCATAGACAGGGGTCGAACTGAAGCTTTCTTT. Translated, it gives CASIDRGRTEAFF.